This T cell receptor (beta chain) is from a study of T cell repertoires in cytomegalovirus infection. General study findings and limits: CMV-specific TCR beta clonotypes restricted by HLA-C dominated the ex vivo response. Totalled public TCR beta family frequency picked out people who carried CMV plus the relevant HLA.

The trim removed 5 bases at V and 1 base at J, leaving 3 bases unmatched. The V gene's germline CDR1 is SGHVS and CDR2 FNYEAQ. This CDR3 has 15 residues. Notes on this clonotype: Antigen unknown.

One entry per CDR3 protein, called by TCRdb with MiXCR from the reads. The sample yields approximately 260,000 distinct CDR3 sequences, 22% seen once. The receptor comes from a human donor in good health (CMV status not recorded). Some clones in this sample may be carry-over from other donors' samples. The sample in question was cultured PBMCs, obtained from culture after CMV antigen stimulation. The rearrangement links TRBV7-6 to TRBJ2-7, with 12 bases aligning to TRBD2. As DNA, the CDR3 is TGTGCCAGCAGCCGAGGACTAGCGGGGTCCTACGAGCAGTACGTC. Translated, it gives CASSRGLAGSYEQYV.